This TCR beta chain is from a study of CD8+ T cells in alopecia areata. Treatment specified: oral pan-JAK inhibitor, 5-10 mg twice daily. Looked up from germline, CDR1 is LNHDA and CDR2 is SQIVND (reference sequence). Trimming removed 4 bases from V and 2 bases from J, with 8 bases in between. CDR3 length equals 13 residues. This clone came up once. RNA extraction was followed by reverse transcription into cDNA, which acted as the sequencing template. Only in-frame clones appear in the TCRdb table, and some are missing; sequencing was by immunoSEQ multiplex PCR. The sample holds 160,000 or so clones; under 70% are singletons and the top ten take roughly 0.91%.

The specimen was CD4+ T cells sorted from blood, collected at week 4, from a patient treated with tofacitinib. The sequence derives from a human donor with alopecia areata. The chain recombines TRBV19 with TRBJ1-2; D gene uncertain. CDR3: CASSRDGNYGYTF. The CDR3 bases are TGTGCCAGTAGTAGGGATGGGAACTATGGCTACACCTTC.